This TCR beta chain stems from a study of identical twins. Through template switching, a universal primer site was introduced, and the cDNA contained unique molecular identifiers. In TCRdb, the 5' RACE reads were re-called with MiXCR into one record per CDR3 protein. The table includes 700,000 or so distinct CDR3 sequences, 8.6% detected once. The CDR3 sequence is 16 residues long. The V gene end was trimmed by 3 bases and the J gene end by 6 bases; junction bases not matched to a gene: 10. CDR1 and CDR2 from the germline V gene are SGHAT and FQNNGV. Overall study results and limits: Out-of-frame alpha sequences that twins shared showed excess low generation probability.

There are many counts of this clonotype. Its target is unknown. Healthy Caucasians provided all donations. These records were also assigned to another study, of yellow fever vaccine responses in identical twins.

This clonotype was obtained from a woman between 18 and 29 years old in good health. V usage is TRBV11-2 and J usage is TRBJ2-3, with TRBD2 matching over 9 bases. The sample consisted of PBMCs. The CDR3 loop is CASSFDSGGQGDTQYF. In DNA, the CDR3 is TGTGCCAGCAGCTTCGATAGCGGGGGCCAAGGGGATACGCAGTATTTT.